A single TCR beta chain is shown here with its context. The antigen remains unidentified. The CDR3 loop spans 21 amino acids. Libraries were prepared by immunoSEQ multiplex PCR; TCRdb keeps only in-frame clonotypes and omits some of them. The data hold around 37,000 clones, with 89% observed a single time. This specimen comes from a study of regulatory and conventional T cells in RAG deficiency. Study-level points and caveats: RAG-deficient patients showed markedly lower Shannon entropy and higher Simpson indices than control T-cell subsets. Compared with controls, unique Treg TCR beta sequences dropped around 100-fold in Omenn syndrome and CID/AS.

This sample also appeared in a second study, on regulatory T cells. From that study: Amplification used 52 TRBV primers and 13 TRBJ primers.

The sequence derives from a human donor in good health. Sequences were obtained from CD8+ T cells sorted from blood. The chain joins TRBV21-1 to TRBJ2-6; TRBD1, the D gene given by the table, was not confirmed from the DNA. TRBV21-1 is given as a pseudogene. The DNA for the CDR3 is TGTGCCAGCAGCGTAGAACAGGGTATACGGAAGAGGCATTCAGGGGCCAACGTCCTGACTTTC. This encodes CASSVEQGIRKRHSGANVLTF.